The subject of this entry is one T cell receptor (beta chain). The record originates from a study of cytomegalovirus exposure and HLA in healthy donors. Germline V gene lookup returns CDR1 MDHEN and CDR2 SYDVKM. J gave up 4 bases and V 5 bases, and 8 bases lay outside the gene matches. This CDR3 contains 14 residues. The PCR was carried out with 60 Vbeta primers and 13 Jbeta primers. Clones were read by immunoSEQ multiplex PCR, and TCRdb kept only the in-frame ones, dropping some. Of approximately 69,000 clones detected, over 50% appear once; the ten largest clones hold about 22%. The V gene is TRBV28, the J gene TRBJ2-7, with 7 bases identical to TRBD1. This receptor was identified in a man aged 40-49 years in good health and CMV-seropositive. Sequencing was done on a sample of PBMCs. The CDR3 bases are TGTGCCAGCAGTACTCGTATGGGACAGTACGAGCAGTACTTC. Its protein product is CASSTRMGQYEQYF. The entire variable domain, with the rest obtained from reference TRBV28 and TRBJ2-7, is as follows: DVKVTQSSRYLVKRTGEKVFLECVQDMDHENMFWYRQDPGLGLRLIYFSYDVKMKEKGDIPEGYSVSREKKERFSLILESASTNQTSMYLCASSTRMGQYEQYFGPGTRLTVT.